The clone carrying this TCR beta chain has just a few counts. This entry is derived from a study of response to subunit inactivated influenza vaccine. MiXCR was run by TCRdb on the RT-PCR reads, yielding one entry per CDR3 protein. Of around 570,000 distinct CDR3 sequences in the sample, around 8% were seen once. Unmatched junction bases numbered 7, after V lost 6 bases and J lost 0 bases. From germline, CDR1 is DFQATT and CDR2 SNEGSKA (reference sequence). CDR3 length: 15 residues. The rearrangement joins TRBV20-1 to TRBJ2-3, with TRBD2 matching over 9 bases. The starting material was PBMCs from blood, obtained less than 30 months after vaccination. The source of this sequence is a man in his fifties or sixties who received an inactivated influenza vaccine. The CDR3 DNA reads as TGCAGTGCGGAGCCAGCGGGGGGAAGCACAGATACGCAGTATTTT. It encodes CSAEPAGGSTDTQYF.